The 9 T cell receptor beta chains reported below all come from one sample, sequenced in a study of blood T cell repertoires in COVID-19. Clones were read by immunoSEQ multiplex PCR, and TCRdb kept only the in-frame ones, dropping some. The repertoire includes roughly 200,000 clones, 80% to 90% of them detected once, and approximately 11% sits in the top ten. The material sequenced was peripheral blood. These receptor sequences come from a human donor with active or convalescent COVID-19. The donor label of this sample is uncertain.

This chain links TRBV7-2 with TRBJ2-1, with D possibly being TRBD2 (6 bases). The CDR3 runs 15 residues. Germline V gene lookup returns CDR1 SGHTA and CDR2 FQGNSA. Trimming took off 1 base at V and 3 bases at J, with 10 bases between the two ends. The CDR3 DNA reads TGTGCCAGCAGCTTAGTAAACGGGGGCTACAATGAGCAGTTCTTC. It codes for CASSLVNGGYNEQFF.

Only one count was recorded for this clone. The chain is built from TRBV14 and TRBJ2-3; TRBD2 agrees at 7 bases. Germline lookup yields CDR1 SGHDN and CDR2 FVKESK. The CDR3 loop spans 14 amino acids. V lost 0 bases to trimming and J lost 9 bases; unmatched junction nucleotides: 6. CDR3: CASSQESGRDTQYF. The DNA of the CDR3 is TGTGCCAGCAGCCAAGAAAGTGGGAGGGACACGCAGTATTTT.

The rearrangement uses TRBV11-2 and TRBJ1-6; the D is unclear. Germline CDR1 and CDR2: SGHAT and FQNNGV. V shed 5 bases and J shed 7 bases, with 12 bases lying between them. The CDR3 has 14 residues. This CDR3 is CASSLLQVNSPLHF. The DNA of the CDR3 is TGTGCCAGCAGCCTCCTGCAGGTGAATTCACCCCTCCACTTT.

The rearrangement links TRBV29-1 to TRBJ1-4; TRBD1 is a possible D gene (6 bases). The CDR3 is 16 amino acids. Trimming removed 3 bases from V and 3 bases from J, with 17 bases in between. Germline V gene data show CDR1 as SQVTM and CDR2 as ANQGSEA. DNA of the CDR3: TGCAGCGTTGAGGGGGCGGTGGCCAGAGCTAATGAAAAACTGTTTTTT. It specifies CSVEGAVARANEKLFF. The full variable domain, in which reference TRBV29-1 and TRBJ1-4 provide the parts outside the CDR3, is SAVISQKPSRDICQRGTSLTIQCQVDSQVTMMFWYRQQPGQSLTLIATANQGSEATYESGFVIDKFPISRPNLTFSTLTVSNMSPEDSSIYLCSVEGAVARANEKLFFGSGTQLSVL.

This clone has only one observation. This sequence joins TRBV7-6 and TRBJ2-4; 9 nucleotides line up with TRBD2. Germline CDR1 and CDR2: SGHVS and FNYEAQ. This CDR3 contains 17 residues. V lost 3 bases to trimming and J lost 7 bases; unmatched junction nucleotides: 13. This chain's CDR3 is CASSLELAGQPRNIQYF. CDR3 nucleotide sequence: TGTGCCAGCAGCTTGGAACTAGCGGGCCAACCCAGGAACATTCAGTACTTC. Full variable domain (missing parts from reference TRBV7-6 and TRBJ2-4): GAGVSQSPRYKVTKRGQDVALRCDPISGHVSLYWYRQALGQGPEFLTYFNYEAQQDKSGLPNDRFSAERPEGSISTLTIQRTEQRDSAMYRCASSLELAGQPRNIQYFGAGTRLSVL.

CDR3 DNA: TGTGCCAGCAGACAGGGGGCGGGGGTTACGCAGTATTTT. It encodes CASRQGAGVTQYF. The chain has TRBV19 and TRBJ2-3; 10 nucleotides line up with TRBD1. J lost 8 bases, V lost 9 bases, and 8 bases had no gene match. Looked up from germline, CDR1 is LNHDA and CDR2 is SQIVND (reference sequence). The CDR3 spans 13 residues.

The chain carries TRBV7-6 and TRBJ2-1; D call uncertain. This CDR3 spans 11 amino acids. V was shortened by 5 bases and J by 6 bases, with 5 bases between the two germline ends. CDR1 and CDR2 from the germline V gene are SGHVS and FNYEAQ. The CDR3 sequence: CASSSSNEQFF. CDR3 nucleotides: TGTGCCAGCAGCAGTAGCAATGAGCAGTTCTTC.

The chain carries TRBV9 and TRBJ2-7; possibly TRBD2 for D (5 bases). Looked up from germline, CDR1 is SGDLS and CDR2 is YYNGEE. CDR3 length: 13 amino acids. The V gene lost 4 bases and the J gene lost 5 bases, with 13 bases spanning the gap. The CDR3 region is CASSISSGNEQYF. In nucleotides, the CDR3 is TGTGCCAGCAGCATCAGTTCGGGGAACGAGCAGTACTTC.

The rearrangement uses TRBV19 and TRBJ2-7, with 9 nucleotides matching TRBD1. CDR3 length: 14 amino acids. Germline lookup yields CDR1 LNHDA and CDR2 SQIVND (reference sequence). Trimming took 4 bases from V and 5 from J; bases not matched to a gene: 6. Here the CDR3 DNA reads TGTGCCAGTAGTAGTACAGGGGGCGCAGACGAGCAGTACTTC. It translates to CASSSTGGADEQYF.